This paragraph covers one T cell receptor (beta chain) sequence. The antigen remains unidentified. The CDR3 covers 15 residues. Germline lookup yields CDR1 SEHNR and CDR2 FQNEAQ (reference sequence). The V end was cut by 3 bases, the J end by 1 base, with 12 bases between. The source of the sample is a study of cytomegalovirus exposure and HLA in healthy donors. Measured with immunoSEQ multiplex PCR; TCRdb has only the in-frame clones, and not every one. The table records some 140,000 clones, roughly 86% of them present only once. Regarding the study as a whole: The tendency of first-cohort TCR clusters to co-occur in the 120 or so validation repertoires emerged from a later analysis. Among TCR sequences, most were rare, though some public TCRs appeared in many donors.

V and J are TRBV7-9 and TRBJ1-1, with D possibly matching TRBD1 (6 bases). This sequence was found in a human donor in good health. The sequenced material came from PBMCs. In DNA form, the CDR3 reads TGTGCCAGCAGCTTCCACTCCAGGGGGAACACTGAAGCTTTCTTT. It is translated as CASSFHSRGNTEAFF.